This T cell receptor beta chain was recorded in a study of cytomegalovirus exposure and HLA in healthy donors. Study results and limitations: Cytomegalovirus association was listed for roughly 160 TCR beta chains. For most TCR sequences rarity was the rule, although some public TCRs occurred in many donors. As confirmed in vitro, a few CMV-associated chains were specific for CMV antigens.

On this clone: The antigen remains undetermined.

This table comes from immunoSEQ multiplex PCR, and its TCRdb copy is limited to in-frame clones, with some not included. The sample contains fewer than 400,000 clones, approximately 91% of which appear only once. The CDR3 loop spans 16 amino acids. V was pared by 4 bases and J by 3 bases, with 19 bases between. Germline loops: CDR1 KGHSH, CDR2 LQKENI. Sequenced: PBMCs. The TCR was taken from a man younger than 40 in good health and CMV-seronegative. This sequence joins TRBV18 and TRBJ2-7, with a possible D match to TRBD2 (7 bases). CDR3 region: CASSREVLGGRYEQYF. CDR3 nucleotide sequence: TGTGCCAGCTCACGGGAAGTATTGGGGGGGCGCTACGAGCAGTACTTC.